Listed here are 31 T cell receptor beta chains from one sample, sequenced in a study of T cells in Graves' hyperthyroidism and ophthalmopathy. Amplified regions were TCR beta CDR3 sequences from RNA transcripts. HTBI primers drove first-round RT-PCR of the TCR CDR3. From the multiplex PCR reads, TCRdb called clonotypes with MiXCR, one entry per CDR3 protein. Here the sample spans approximately 400,000 distinct CDR3 sequences, about 18% being singletons. Specimen: blood. The receptor source for this set is a man between 18 and 29 years old with Graves' ophthalmopathy.

The rearrangement joins TRBV2 to TRBJ1-6, with 10 nucleotides matching TRBD1. Germline V gene data show CDR1 as SNHLY and CDR2 as FYNNEI. CDR3 length: 15 residues. With 3 bases clipped from V and 7 bases from J, the junction kept 3 bases outside the gene matches. DNA for the CDR3: TGTGCCAGCAGTGACGGGACAGGGGTCAATTCACCCCTCCACTTT. This encodes CASSDGTGVNSPLHF.

J is TRBJ2-5 and V is TRBV19, with TRBD2 matching over 7 bases. Germline V gives CDR1 LNHDA, CDR2 SQIVND (reference sequence). V lost 5 bases and J lost 4; bases outside the gene matches: 10. The CDR3 totals 15 residues. This CDR3 is CASSVPAGQGETQYF. The CDR3 region has the DNA TGTGCCAGTAGTGTCCCAGCGGGGCAGGGAGAGACCCAGTACTTC.

V and J are TRBV6-5 and TRBJ2-1; tentatively, D is TRBD1 or TRBD2 (5 bases each). The CDR3 is 13 amino acids. Trimming took off 2 bases at V and 6 bases at J, with 8 bases between the two ends. Germline V lookup: CDR1 MNHEY, CDR2 SVGAGI. CDR3: CASSYGTGNEQFF. CDR3 nucleotides: TGTGCCAGCAGTTACGGGACGGGCAATGAGCAGTTCTTC.

In this sample, this clonotype turned up many times. This sequence joins TRBV7-9 and TRBJ1-2; 7 bases match TRBD1. Per the germline V gene, CDR1 is SEHNR and CDR2 is FQNEAQ (reference sequence). V was pared by 7 bases and J by 8 bases, with 7 bases of the junction left unmatched. The CDR3 totals 12 residues. CDR3 sequence reads: CASNRQGGGYTF. The CDR3 DNA reads as TGTGCCAGCAACCGACAGGGAGGCGGCTACACCTTC. Full variable domain (missing parts from reference TRBV7-9 and TRBJ1-2): DTGVSQNPRHKITKRGQNVTFRCDPISEHNRLYWYRQTLGQGPEFLTYFQNEAQLEKSRLLSDRFSAERPKGSFSTLEIQRTEQGDSAMYLCASNRQGGGYTFGSGTRLTVV.

This clonotype occurred many times. V gene TRBV6-1 combines with J gene TRBJ2-7; D gene ambiguous. The CDR3 is made up of 13 amino acids. Germline values: CDR1 MNHNS, CDR2 SASEGT. Trimming took off 8 bases at V and 3 bases at J, with 14 bases between the two ends. DNA for the CDR3: TGTGCCAGCGTTCGGGTCGACCTCTACGAGCAGTACTTC. This sequence encodes CASVRVDLYEQYF.

This clonotype has a count of ten or more. The chain joins TRBV3-1 to TRBJ1-1, with 8 bases identical to TRBD1. CDR3 length: 14 residues. With V trimmed by 8 bases and J by 6 bases, 11 bases remained unmatched. From germline, CDR1 is LGHDT and CDR2 YNNKEL (reference sequence). CDR3 bases: TGTGCCAGCGCGGGACAGGCCGGATGGGCTGAAGCTTTCTTT. As protein: CASAGQAGWAEAFF.

The V call is TRBV4-1, the J call TRBJ1-2; D possibly corresponds to TRBD1 (6 bases). Per germline, CDR1 MGHRA and CDR2 YSYEKL. The ends were cut back, 3 bases at V and 5 bases at J, with 19 bases in the middle. This CDR3 is 16 amino acids long. The CDR3: CASSHGSGQSRYGYTF. The CDR3 nucleotides read TGCGCCAGCAGCCATGGGAGTGGACAGTCTCGGTATGGCTACACCTTC.

This clonotype has ten or more counts. V gene TRBV13 combines with J gene TRBJ2-7; 7 bases line up with TRBD1. This CDR3 is built from 18 residues. Germline V gene data show CDR1 as PRHDT and CDR2 as FYEKMQ (reference sequence). After removal of 5 bases from V and 0 bases from J, the junction contained 16 bases not matched to a gene. CDR3: CASSPRTGYPQSSYEQYF. The CDR3 region has the DNA TGTGCCAGCAGCCCAAGGACAGGTTACCCGCAGAGCTCCTACGAGCAGTACTTC.

The chain links TRBV9 to TRBJ2-3; D is uncertain. The CDR3 runs 15 residues. V shed 4 bases and J shed 0 bases, with 12 bases lying between them. The germline CDR1 and CDR2 sequences are SGDLS and YYNGEE. CDR3 region: CASSFAAPSTDTQYF. In DNA, the CDR3 is TGTGCCAGCAGCTTTGCAGCGCCTAGCACAGATACGCAGTATTTT.

The table lists this clonotype with a few counts. The rearrangement joins TRBV27 to TRBJ2-2; D unclear. The germline V and J ends were trimmed by 0 bases and 4 bases, with 9 bases remaining between them. CDR1 is MNHEY, CDR2 SMNVEV, per germline (reference sequence). The CDR3 totals 15 residues. CDR3 nucleotide sequence: TGTGCCAGCAGTTTATCGTGGGTCAGCACCGGGGAGCTGTTTTTT. Translation: CASSLSWVSTGELFF.

This clonotype showed up just a few times. The CDR3 nucleotides are TGTGCCAGCAGCCCAATAGGGGGGGCGCCTGGGGCCAACGTCCTGACTTTC. It specifies CASSPIGGAPGANVLTF. V gene TRBV6-1 combines with J gene TRBJ2-6; weak D call: TRBD2 (7 bases). The germline V gene has CDR1 MNHNS and CDR2 SASEGT. V lost 6 bases to trimming and J lost 2 bases, with 17 bases between them. CDR3 length: 17 amino acids.

This clonotype was seen repeatedly, ten times or more. The chain combines TRBV6-1 with TRBJ1-2; unclear D gene. The CDR3 runs 12 residues. The germline gives CDR1 MNHNS, CDR2 SASEGT. V shed 5 bases and J shed 5 bases, with 9 bases lying between them. CDR3 residues: CASSSDSYGYTF. In DNA form, the CDR3 reads TGTGCCAGCAGTTCGGATTCTTATGGCTACACCTTC.

This clonotype was seen at least ten times. This chain uses TRBV7-2 with TRBJ2-5, with D possibly called TRBD1 or TRBD2 (5 bases each). V was shortened by 5 bases and J by 1 base, with 14 bases between the two germline ends. In germline, CDR1 is SGHTA, CDR2 FQGNSA. The CDR3 runs to 15 residues. The CDR3 loop reads CASSRDGLGQETQYF. CDR3 nucleotides: TGTGCCAGCAGCCGGGACGGACTTGGCCAAGAGACCCAGTACTTC.

The chain carries TRBV7-9 and TRBJ1-5, with 7 bases lining up with TRBD1. Germline CDR1 reads SEHNR; CDR2 reads FQNEAQ (reference sequence). The CDR3 is 14 amino acids. With V trimmed by 5 bases and J by 4 bases, 5 bases remained unmatched. This chain's CDR3 is CASSGGTVNQPQHF. Written as DNA, the CDR3 is TGTGCCAGCAGCGGAGGGACAGTTAATCAGCCCCAGCATTTT.

The CDR3 reads CSAVLDRDEQYF. The DNA for the CDR3 is TGCAGCGCCGTCCTGGACAGGGACGAGCAGTACTTC. J is TRBJ2-7 and V is TRBV29-1; 8 nucleotides align to TRBD1. There are 12 residues in the CDR3. The V gene end was trimmed by 7 bases and the J gene end by 5 bases; junction bases not matched to a gene: 7. Germline V gene data show CDR1 as SQVTM and CDR2 as ANQGSEA.

The rearrangement links TRBV18 to TRBJ1-3; no clear D. V dropped 3 bases and J dropped 0 bases, with 12 bases sitting between them. CDR1 is KGHSH and CDR2 is LQKENI in the germline V gene. This CDR3 is 16 amino acids long. The CDR3 protein is CASSPIDANSGNTIYF. In DNA form, the CDR3 reads TGTGCCAGCTCACCCATCGACGCAAACTCTGGAAACACCATATATTTT.

This clonotype has ten or more counts. This chain uses TRBV28 with TRBJ1-4; 8 bases are shared with TRBD1. Trimming took 1 base from V and 7 from J; bases not matched to a gene: 2. This CDR3 contains 14 residues. Germline V CDR1 and CDR2: MDHEN, SYDVKM. The CDR3 DNA is TGTGCCAGCAGTTTATCGCAGGGGGCTGAAAAACTGTTTTTT. This translates into CASSLSQGAEKLFF.

Worth noting for this clonotype: It may be a read error: a sequence one base away is much more abundant. The genes are TRBV27 and TRBJ2-7, with D unclear. Trimming pared 5 bases from V and 3 bases from J, leaving 8 bases between. The CDR3 totals 12 residues. Per germline, CDR1 MNHEY and CDR2 SMNVEV (reference sequence). The CDR3, as DNA: TGTGCCAGCAGTGGGCCAAACTACGAGCAGTACTTC. Its protein product is CASSGPNYEQYF.

This clonotype was seen many times. The J gene is TRBJ1-2, the V gene TRBV25-1; 10 bases align to TRBD1. J was trimmed by 6 bases and V by 3 bases; bases with no gene match: 4. CDR1 and CDR2 (germline): MGHDK, SYGVNS. This CDR3 region has 14 residues. The DNA of the CDR3 is TGTGCCAGCAGTGAGACAGGGGGCATCGATGGCTACACCTTC. Translating it yields CASSETGGIDGYTF.

The chain uses TRBV7-9 and TRBJ2-7; a possible D gene is TRBD1 (5 bases). V lost 5 bases and J 4 bases, leaving 15 bases between the germline ends. The CDR3 is 14 residues long. CDR1 is SEHNR and CDR2 is FQNEAQ in the germline V gene (reference sequence). This CDR3 reads CASSPTERFYEQYF. DNA for the CDR3: TGTGCCAGCAGCCCGACAGAGCGCTTTTACGAGCAGTACTTC.

For this clonotype: At one boundary the junction diverges from the germline segment, which might be a read error. This chain connects TRBV27 to TRBJ1-6; possible D gene TRBD1, 6 bases. The CDR3 has 15 residues. CDR1 and CDR2 (germline): MNHEY, SMNVEV (reference sequence). The CDR3 reads CAGSLGGQPNSPLHF. The CDR3 nucleotides are TGTGCCGGCAGTTTAGGGGGGCAGCCTAATTCACCCCTCCACTTT.

The rearrangement joins TRBV7-9 to TRBJ1-4; 8 nucleotides match TRBD1. The CDR3 is 15 residues long. Germline V gene lookup returns CDR1 SEHNR and CDR2 FQNEAQ (reference sequence). V lost 1 base to trimming and J lost 7 bases; unmatched junction nucleotides: 5. The CDR3 DNA follows: TGTGCCAGCAGCTTAGATGGGACAGGAACTGAAAAACTGTTTTTT. Translating gives CASSLDGTGTEKLFF.

In this sample, this clonotype turned up many times. The rearrangement links TRBV2 to TRBJ1-4; D gene ambiguous. The CDR3 spans 12 residues. Germline values: CDR1 SNHLY, CDR2 FYNNEI. V lost 7 bases and J 6 bases, leaving 9 bases between the germline ends. CDR3 loop: CASIGSYEKLFF. CDR3 sequence (DNA): TGTGCCAGCATCGGGTCTTATGAAAAACTGTTTTTT.

Ten or more counts support this clonotype. The chain employs TRBV3-1 and TRBJ1-1, with no clear D. CDR3 length equals 15 residues. Trimming left V 6 bases short and J 2 bases short, with 16 bases between. Per germline, CDR1 LGHDT and CDR2 YNNKEL (reference sequence). The CDR3 here is CASSPRVSVNTEAFF. As DNA, the CDR3 is TGTGCCAGCAGTCCAAGGGTTTCCGTTAACACTGAAGCTTTCTTT.

The chain is built from TRBV20-1 and TRBJ1-5; D gene unclear. V was shortened by 4 bases and J by 9 bases, with 19 bases between the two germline ends. The CDR3 length is 14 residues. Germline assignment: CDR1 DFQATT and CDR2 SNEGSKA (reference sequence). In DNA, the CDR3 is TGCAGTGCTAAACGGCTTTCAAGGGAGATGCCCCAGCATTTT. Translation gives CSAKRLSREMPQHF.

The sample holds many counts of this clonotype. The chain is built from TRBV6-2 or TRBV6-3 and TRBJ2-5; 8 bases are shared with TRBD2. Germline CDR1 MNHEY, CDR2 SVGEGT. CDR3 length: 13 residues. Trimming cost V 6 bases and J 5 bases; bases outside gene matches: 5. CDR3 amino acids: CASRKAGVETQYF. The CDR3 coding sequence is TGTGCCAGCAGGAAAGCGGGGGTGGAGACCCAGTACTTC.

Turning to this clonotype: The junction departs from the called germline gene at one end, perhaps through a read error. The gene calls are TRBV6-9 and TRBJ1-1; D ambiguous. Looked up from germline, CDR1 is MNHGY and CDR2 is SVAAGI. This CDR3 contains 16 residues. In DNA form, the CDR3 reads TGTGTCAGCAGTTTAATTACAGCCCCCATGAACACTGAAGCTTTCTTT. Its protein product is CVSSLITAPMNTEAFF.

This chain joins TRBV10-1 and TRBJ2-7, with D maybe TRBD1 (5 bases). The V end was cut by 5 bases, the J end by 2 bases, with 13 bases between. The CDR3 sequence is 14 residues long. Germline CDR1 and CDR2: WNHNN and SYGVQD (reference sequence). CDR3 protein: CASSTPDRAYEQYF. In DNA form, the CDR3 reads TGCGCCAGCAGTACACCCGACAGAGCCTACGAGCAGTACTTC.

In this sample, this clonotype turned up a few times. The rearrangement joins TRBV15 to TRBJ2-7; 9 bases are a match to TRBD1. Germline CDR1 and CDR2: LNHNV and YYDKDF (reference sequence). This CDR3 comprises 14 residues. With 6 bases clipped from V and 3 bases from J, the junction kept 6 bases outside the gene matches. As DNA, the CDR3 is TGTGCCACCAGTGGGGAGGACAGGGGCTACGAGCAGTACTTC. This gives the protein CATSGEDRGYEQYF. The full variable domain, completed using reference TRBV15 and TRBJ2-7, is DAMVIQNPRYQVTQFGKPVTLSCSQTLNHNVMYWYQQKSSQAPKLLFHYYDKDFNNEADTPDNFQSRRPNTSFCFLDIRSPGLGDTAMYLCATSGEDRGYEQYFGPGTRLTVT.

This clonotype was seen more than once but under ten times. This rearrangement joins TRBV24-1 to TRBJ1-1; D is uncertain. CDR3 length: 13 amino acids. The germline V gene has CDR1 KGHDR and CDR2 SFDVKD. Trimming removed 5 bases from V and 5 bases from J, with 11 bases in between. The CDR3 bases are TGTGCCACCAGTGTGGACGGCCTTACTGAAGCTTTCTTT. This encodes CATSVDGLTEAFF.

This chain uses TRBV4-1 with TRBJ1-3; no definite D call. Germline values: CDR1 MGHRA, CDR2 YSYEKL. The CDR3 is made up of 17 amino acids. Trimming removed 4 bases from V and 1 base from J, with 17 bases in between. CDR3 sequence: CASSPGTLGLSGNTIYF. The CDR3 region has the DNA TGCGCCAGCAGCCCGGGCACCCTAGGCCTGTCTGGAAACACCATATATTTT.